The rows below give T cell receptor beta chains drawn from one sample of a study of lymphopenia after photon versus proton radiotherapy. Repertoires were generated with immunoSEQ multiplex PCR, while TCRdb's copy carries only in-frame clones and drops some. The table includes roughly 35,000 clones, about 83% detected once. Sequences were derived from peripheral blood, sampled from a patient treated with photon-based radiotherapy. The receptors were sampled from a man in his fifties with gastric cancer. The CDR3 runs from the conserved cysteine through the conserved F or W. The D gene is left open where the match is weak. The size field is filled for only some rows; it gives once, few, many or a size class.

clone size	V gene	J gene	D gene	CDR3 protein	CDR3 DNA
.	TRBV29-1	TRBJ2-1	TRBD1	CSLRQGRSVLNEQFF	TGCAGCCTTAGACAGGGTAGGTCCGTACTCAATGAGCAGTTCTTC
.	TRBV30	TRBJ1-2	.	CAWTEQGWASNYGYTF	TGTGCCTGGACCGAACAGGGATGGGCCTCTAACTATGGCTACACCTTC
once	TRBV5-1	TRBJ2-1	TRBD2	CATSQTSDSYNEQFF	TGCGCCACCTCCCAGACTAGCGACTCCTACAATGAGCAGTTCTTC
.	TRBV6-1	TRBJ2-7	.	CASSAPAYEQYF	TGTGCCAGCAGTGCCCCAGCCTACGAGCAGTACTTC
.	TRBV4-1	TRBJ2-7	TRBD2	CASSQASVFGLGEIYEQYF	TGCGCCAGCAGCCAAGCCAGTGTCTTCGGACTAGGAGAGATCTACGAGCAGTACTTC
.	TRBV18	TRBJ1-1	.	CASSPMARAPEAFF	TGTGCCAGCTCACCAATGGCGAGGGCCCCTGAAGCTTTCTTT
.	TRBV6-5	TRBJ1-5	.	CASSYSDSPNQPQHF	TGTGCCAGCAGTTACTCTGACAGCCCCAATCAGCCCCAGCATTTT
.	TRBV5-1	TRBJ2-1	.	CASSSYLGGEQFF	TGCGCCAGCAGCTCTTACTTGGGCGGTGAGCAGTTCTTC
.	TRBV9	TRBJ2-3	.	CASSVPPQTHTDTQYF	TGTGCCAGCAGCGTTCCCCCCCAGACCCACACAGATACGCAGTATTTT
.	TRBV29-1	TRBJ1-1	.	CSANRDLNVEAFF	TGCAGCGCCAACAGGGACCTGAACGTTGAAGCTTTCTTT
.	TRBV6-4	TRBJ2-1	TRBD1	CASGTGDPSEQFF	TGTGCCAGCGGGACAGGGGACCCCAGTGAGCAGTTCTTC
.	TRBV6-1	TRBJ2-3	.	CASSLEPTSTDTQYF	TGTGCCAGCAGCCTCGAACCAACTAGCACAGATACGCAGTATTTT
.	TRBV7-8	TRBJ2-7	.	CASSLGRRSSYEQYF	TGTGCCAGCAGCTTAGGCAGGAGGAGCTCCTACGAGCAGTACTTC
.	TRBV18	TRBJ2-5	.	CASSRDAPSQETQYF	TGTGCCAGCTCACGGGACGCGCCATCCCAAGAGACCCAGTACTTC
.	TRBV28	TRBJ1-1	.	CASSQLLLEAFF	TGTGCCAGCAGTCAATTACTGCTTGAAGCTTTCTTT
.	TRBV7-8	TRBJ2-7	.	CASSLEEAGTSTYEQYF	TGTGCCAGCAGCTTAGAAGAAGCCGGGACTTCTACCTACGAGCAGTACTTC
.	TRBV11-2	TRBJ2-1	.	CASSRGQGSYNEQFF	TGTGCCAGCTCCCGGGGGCAAGGCTCCTACAATGAGCAGTTCTTC
.	TRBV27	TRBJ2-2	TRBD2	CASSLGPPGLAGVANTGELFF	TGTGCCAGCAGTTTAGGCCCCCCGGGACTAGCGGGAGTAGCGAACACCGGGGAGCTGTTTTTT
.	TRBV15	TRBJ2-6	.	CATSRDTLGLRSGANVLTF	TGTGCCACCAGCAGAGATACCTTGGGACTTAGGTCTGGGGCCAACGTCCTGACTTTC
few	TRBV19	TRBJ2-1	TRBD2	CASRFQSGSSYNEQFF	TGTGCCAGTAGATTCCAAAGCGGGAGCTCCTACAATGAGCAGTTCTTC
.	TRBV19	TRBJ2-3	.	CASRRTEVGTDTQYF	TGTGCCAGTAGGAGGACTGAGGTGGGCACAGATACGCAGTATTTT
.	TRBV6-4	TRBJ2-1	.	CASSRAGDPYNEQFF	TGTGCCAGCAGTAGGGCCGGGGACCCGTACAATGAGCAGTTCTTC
.	TRBV28	TRBJ2-7	TRBD1	CASSLGRWGTGESSYEQYF	TGTGCCAGCAGTTTAGGACGGTGGGGGACAGGCGAAAGCTCCTACGAGCAGTACTTC
.	TRBV7-2	TRBJ1-5	.	CASSLNSNQPQHF	TGTGCCAGCAGCTTAAATAGCAATCAGCCCCAGCATTTT
few	TRBV19	TRBJ2-7	TRBD1	CASTTPGGYEQYF	TGTGCCAGTACTACGCCAGGGGGCTACGAGCAGTACTTC
.	TRBV5-6	TRBJ1-1	.	CASSLTKRGRGNTEAFF	TGTGCCAGCAGCCTAACTAAAAGGGGCAGGGGGAACACTGAAGCTTTCTTT
few	TRBV29-1	TRBJ1-5	.	CSVQQGSGSNQPQHF	TGCAGCGTTCAACAGGGAAGTGGCAGCAATCAGCCCCAGCATTTT
once	TRBV4-1	TRBJ2-7	TRBD1	CASSQPTGGSYEQYF	TGCGCCAGCAGCCAACCGACAGGGGGCTCCTACGAGCAGTACTTC
.	TRBV29-1	TRBJ2-2	.	CSVGHSSGELFF	TGCAGCGTTGGGCATAGCTCGGGGGAGCTGTTTTTT
.	TRBV7-2	TRBJ2-5	.	CASRVQPGGPSYF	TGTGCCAGCAGGGTACAGCCTGGCGGCCCATCGTACTTC
once	TRBV4-2	TRBJ1-5	.	CASSQDPGALHQPQHF	TGTGCCAGCAGCCAAGACCCCGGGGCCCTACATCAGCCCCAGCATTTT
.	TRBV5-6	TRBJ1-4	TRBD1	CASSSDRGRSEKLFF	TGTGCCAGCAGCTCCGACAGGGGGCGGAGTGAAAAACTGTTTTTT
.	TRBV30	TRBJ2-4	TRBD1	CAWSVGGLAKNIQYF	TGTGCCTGGAGTGTAGGGGGCCTAGCCAAAAACATTCAGTACTTC
.	TRBV5-1	TRBJ1-5	.	CASSLNSGANQPQHF	TGCGCCAGCAGCTTGAACTCAGGGGCCAATCAGCCCCAGCATTTT
.	TRBV6-5	TRBJ2-1	.	CASSSSQSSYNEQFF	TGTGCCAGCAGCAGCTCCCAGAGCTCCTACAATGAGCAGTTCTTC
.	TRBV11-2	TRBJ2-1	TRBD2	CASSLDRASGKEQFF	TGTGCCAGCAGCTTAGATCGGGCTAGCGGGAAAGAGCAGTTCTTC
.	TRBV4-3	TRBJ1-2	.	CASSQAVASYYGYTF	TGCGCCAGCAGCCAAGCCGTAGCGTCTTATTATGGCTACACCTTC
.	TRBV19	TRBJ1-4	TRBD1	CASSHRDREDRKLFF	TGTGCCAGTAGTCACCGGGACAGGGAAGATAGAAAACTGTTTTTT
.	TRBV7-8	TRBJ2-4	.	CASSLTREKNIQYF	TGTGCCAGCAGCTTAACCCGGGAAAAAAACATTCAGTACTTC